This T cell receptor beta chain was sequenced during a study of blood T cell repertoires in COVID-19. Study-wide context: From the United States, Italy and Spain came samples of acute and convalescent COVID-19. Sources were T cells, B-cell-depleted T cells, or PBMCs; the material itself was cDNA or gDNA.

Participants were aged roughly 18 to 90 years, lived in around 25 US areas, and enrolled virtually. Cohorts were determined from participant-reported clinical history. Measured with immunoSEQ multiplex PCR; TCRdb has only the in-frame clones, and not every one. Among more than 300,000 clones listed, 80% to 95% were seen once. V lost 3 bases, J lost 2 bases, and 14 bases stayed unmatched. From germline, CDR1 is KGHSH and CDR2 LQKENI. The CDR3 contains 19 residues. Material: PBMCs or T cells enriched from blood (not recorded which). The TCR originated in a woman in her 40s who had been exposed to COVID-19. This sequence joins TRBV18 and TRBJ2-7, with 12 bases matching TRBD2. CDR3 protein: CASSPGQGSSGGATYEQYF. The CDR3 bases are TGTGCCAGCTCACCGGGACAGGGTTCTAGCGGGGGGGCTACCTACGAGCAGTACTTC.